One T cell receptor beta chain is described in this entry. Distinct nucleotide sequences in the sample also encode this CDR3. The data originate from a study of blood T cell repertoires in COVID-19. The overall study: Researchers got acute and convalescent COVID-19 samples from the United States, Italy and Spain. PBMCs, B-cell-depleted T cells, or T cells provided the cDNA or gDNA that made up the material.

The authors' processing: Nucleated cell counts were estimated from reference gene primer amplification. Libraries were prepared by immunoSEQ multiplex PCR; TCRdb keeps only in-frame clonotypes and omits some of them. V and J calls and clone size are given by that table; D and trimming were obtained from the DNA. The sample has about 210,000 clones, 83% seen once; the top ten hold under 3%. The CDR3 is 11 amino acids. V lost 4 bases and J 5 bases, leaving 5 bases between the germline ends. CDR1 and CDR2 from the germline V gene are MDHEN and SYDVKM. The TCR was taken from a woman in her 40s with active or convalescent COVID-19. The sequenced sample consisted of peripheral blood. The chain uses TRBV28 and TRBJ1-2, with TRBD1 as a possible D gene (5 bases). In DNA form, the CDR3 reads TGTGCCAGCAGTTCAGGGTATGGCTACACCTTC. Its translation is CASSSGYGYTF.